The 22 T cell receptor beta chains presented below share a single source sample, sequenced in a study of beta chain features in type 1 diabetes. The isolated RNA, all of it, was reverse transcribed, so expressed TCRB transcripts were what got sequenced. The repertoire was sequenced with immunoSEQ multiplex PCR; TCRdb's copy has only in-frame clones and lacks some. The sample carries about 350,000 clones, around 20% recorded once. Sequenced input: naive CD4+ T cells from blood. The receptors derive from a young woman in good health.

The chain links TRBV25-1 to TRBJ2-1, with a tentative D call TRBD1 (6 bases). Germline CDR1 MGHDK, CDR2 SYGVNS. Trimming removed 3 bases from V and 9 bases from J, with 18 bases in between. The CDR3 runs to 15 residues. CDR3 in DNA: TGTGCCAGCAGTGAGGGGAGCGGTCCCAGGGGTGAGCAGTTCTTC. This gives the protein CASSEGSGPRGEQFF. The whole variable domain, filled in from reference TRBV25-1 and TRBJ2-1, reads EADIYQTPRYLVIGTGKKITLECSQTMGHDKMYWYQQDPGMELHLIHYSYGVNSTEKGDLSSESTVSRIRTEHFPLTLESARPSHTSQYLCASSEGSGPRGEQFFGPGTRLTVL.

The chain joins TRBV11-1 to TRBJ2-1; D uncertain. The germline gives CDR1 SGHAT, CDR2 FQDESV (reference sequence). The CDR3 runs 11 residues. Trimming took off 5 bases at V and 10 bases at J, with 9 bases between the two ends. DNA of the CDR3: TGTGCCAGCAGCCGAACAGACGAGCAGTTCTTC. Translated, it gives CASSRTDEQFF. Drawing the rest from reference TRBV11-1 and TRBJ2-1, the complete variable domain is EAEVAQSPRYKITEKSQAVAFWCDPISGHATLYWYRQILGQGPELLVQFQDESVVDDSQLPKDRFSAERLKGVDSTLKIQPAELGDSAMYLCASSRTDEQFFGPGTRLTVL.

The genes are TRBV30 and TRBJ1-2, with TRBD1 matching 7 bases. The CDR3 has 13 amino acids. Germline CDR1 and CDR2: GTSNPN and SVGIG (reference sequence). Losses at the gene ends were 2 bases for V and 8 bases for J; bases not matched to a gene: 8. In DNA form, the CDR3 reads TGTGCCTGGAGTAGGGGACAGCCCGGCGGCTACACCTTC. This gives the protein CAWSRGQPGGYTF.

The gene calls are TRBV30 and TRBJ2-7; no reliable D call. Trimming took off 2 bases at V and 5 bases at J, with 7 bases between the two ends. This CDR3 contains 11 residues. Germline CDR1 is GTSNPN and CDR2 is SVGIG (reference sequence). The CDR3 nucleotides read TGTGCCTGGAGTTCCATCCACGAGCAGTACTTC. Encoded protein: CAWSSIHEQYF. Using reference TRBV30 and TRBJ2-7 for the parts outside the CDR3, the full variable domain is SQTIHQWPATLVQPVGSPLSLECTVEGTSNPNLYWYRQAAGRGLQLLFYSVGIGQISSEVPQNLSASRPQDRQFILSSKKLLLSDSGFYLCAWSSIHEQYFGPGTRLTVT.

The CDR3, as DNA: TGTGCCAGTACGTTCGGAGGGATTATGAACACTGAAGCTTTCTTT. It yields the protein CASTFGGIMNTEAFF. The gene calls are TRBV19 and TRBJ1-1; no clear D gene. The V end was cut by 7 bases, the J end by 0 bases, with 15 bases between. The CDR3 is made up of 15 amino acids. The V gene's germline CDR1 is LNHDA and CDR2 SQIVND (reference sequence).

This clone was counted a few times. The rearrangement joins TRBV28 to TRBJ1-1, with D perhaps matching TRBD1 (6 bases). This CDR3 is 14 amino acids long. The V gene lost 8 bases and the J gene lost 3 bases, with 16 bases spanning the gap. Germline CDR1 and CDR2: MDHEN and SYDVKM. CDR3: CASRLDRYDTEAFF. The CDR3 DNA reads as TGTGCCAGCCGGCTCGACAGGTACGACACTGAAGCTTTCTTT.

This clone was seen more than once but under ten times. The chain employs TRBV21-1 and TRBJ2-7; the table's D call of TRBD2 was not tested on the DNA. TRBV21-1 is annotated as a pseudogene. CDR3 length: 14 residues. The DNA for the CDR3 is TGTGCCAGCAGCATCGGACTAGCGGGCTACGAGCAGTACTTC. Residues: CASSIGLAGYEQYF.

The CDR3 protein is CASSQSGTTRAEQYF. Here the CDR3 DNA reads TGCGCCAGCAGTCAGTCCGGGACTACTCGTGCCGAGCAGTACTTC. The chain uses TRBV23-1 and TRBJ2-7; 7 nucleotides agree with TRBD2. TRBV23-1 is an ORF, and what it does is uncertain. V lost 3 bases and J lost 6; bases outside the gene matches: 11. This CDR3 is 15 amino acids long.

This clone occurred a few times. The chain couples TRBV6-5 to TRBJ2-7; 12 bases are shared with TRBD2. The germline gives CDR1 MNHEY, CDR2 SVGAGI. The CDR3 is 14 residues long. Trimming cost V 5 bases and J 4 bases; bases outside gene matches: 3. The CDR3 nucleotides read TGTGCCAGCAGTCAACTAGCGGGGGGTTACGAGCAGTACTTC. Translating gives CASSQLAGGYEQYF.

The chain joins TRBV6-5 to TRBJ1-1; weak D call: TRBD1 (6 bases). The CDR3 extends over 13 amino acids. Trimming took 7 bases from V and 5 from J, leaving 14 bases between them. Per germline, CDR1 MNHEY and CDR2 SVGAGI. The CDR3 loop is CASIKGGDTEAFF. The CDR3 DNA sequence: TGTGCCAGCATTAAAGGGGGTGATACTGAAGCTTTCTTT.

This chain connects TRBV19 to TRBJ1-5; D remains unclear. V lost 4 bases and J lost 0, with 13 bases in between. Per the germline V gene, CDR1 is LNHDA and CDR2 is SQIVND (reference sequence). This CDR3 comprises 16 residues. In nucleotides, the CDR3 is TGTGCCAGTAGTACAACCTCCACTCTTAGCAATCAGCCCCAGCATTTT. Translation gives CASSTTSTLSNQPQHF.

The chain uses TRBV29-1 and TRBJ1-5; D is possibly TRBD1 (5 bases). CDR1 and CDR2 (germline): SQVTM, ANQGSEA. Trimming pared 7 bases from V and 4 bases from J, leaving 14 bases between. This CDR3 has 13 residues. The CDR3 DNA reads TGCAGCGCCGGATCAGGGTGGAATCAGCCCCAGCATTTT. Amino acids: CSAGSGWNQPQHF.

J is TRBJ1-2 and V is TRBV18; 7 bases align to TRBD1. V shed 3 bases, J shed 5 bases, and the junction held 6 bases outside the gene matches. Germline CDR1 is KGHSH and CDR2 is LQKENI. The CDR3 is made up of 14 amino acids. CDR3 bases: TGTGCCAGCTCACCGGGGACAGACCAATATGGCTACACCTTC. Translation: CASSPGTDQYGYTF.

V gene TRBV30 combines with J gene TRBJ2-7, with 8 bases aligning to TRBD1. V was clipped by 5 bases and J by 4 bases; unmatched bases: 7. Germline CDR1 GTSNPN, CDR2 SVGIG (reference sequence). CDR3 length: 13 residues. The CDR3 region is CAWVDRVGYEQYF. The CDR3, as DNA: TGTGCCTGGGTGGACAGGGTGGGTTACGAGCAGTACTTC.

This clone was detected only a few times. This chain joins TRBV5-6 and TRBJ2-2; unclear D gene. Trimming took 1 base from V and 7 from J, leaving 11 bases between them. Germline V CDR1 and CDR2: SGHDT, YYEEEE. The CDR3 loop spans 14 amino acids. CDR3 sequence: CASSLMVAVGELFF. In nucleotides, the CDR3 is TGTGCCAGCAGCTTGATGGTAGCAGTCGGGGAGCTGTTTTTT.

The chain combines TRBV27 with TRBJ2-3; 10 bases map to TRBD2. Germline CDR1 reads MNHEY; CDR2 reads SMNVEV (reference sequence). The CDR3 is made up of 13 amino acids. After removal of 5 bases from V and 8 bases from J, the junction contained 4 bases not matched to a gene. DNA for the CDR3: TGTGCCAGCAGTCCATTAGCGGGAGGTACGCAGTATTTT. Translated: CASSPLAGGTQYF.

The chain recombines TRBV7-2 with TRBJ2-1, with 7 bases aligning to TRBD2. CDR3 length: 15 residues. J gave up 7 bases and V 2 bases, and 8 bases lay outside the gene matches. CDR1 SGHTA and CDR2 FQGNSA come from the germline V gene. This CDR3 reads CASSLWGGSQNEQFF. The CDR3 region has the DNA TGTGCCAGCAGCTTATGGGGCGGGAGCCAGAATGAGCAGTTCTTC.

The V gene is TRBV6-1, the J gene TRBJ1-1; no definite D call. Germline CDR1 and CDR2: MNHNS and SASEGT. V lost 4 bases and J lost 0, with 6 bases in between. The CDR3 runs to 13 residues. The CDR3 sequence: CASSANMNTEAFF. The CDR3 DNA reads TGTGCCAGCAGTGCTAATATGAACACTGAAGCTTTCTTT.

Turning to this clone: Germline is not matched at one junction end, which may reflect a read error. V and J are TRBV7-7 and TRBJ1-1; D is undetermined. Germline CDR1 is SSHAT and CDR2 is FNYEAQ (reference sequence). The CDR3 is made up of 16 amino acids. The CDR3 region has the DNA TGTGCTAGCAGCCCTCCTAGTAGAGGTACGAACACTGAAGCTTTCTTT. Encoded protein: CASSPPSRGTNTEAFF.

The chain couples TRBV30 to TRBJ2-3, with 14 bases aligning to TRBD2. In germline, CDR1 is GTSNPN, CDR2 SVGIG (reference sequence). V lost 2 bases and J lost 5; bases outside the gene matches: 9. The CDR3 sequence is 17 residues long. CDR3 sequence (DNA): TGTGCCTGGAGTCCCGGGACTAGCGGGAGTGTTAGAGATACGCAGTATTTT. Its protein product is CAWSPGTSGSVRDTQYF.

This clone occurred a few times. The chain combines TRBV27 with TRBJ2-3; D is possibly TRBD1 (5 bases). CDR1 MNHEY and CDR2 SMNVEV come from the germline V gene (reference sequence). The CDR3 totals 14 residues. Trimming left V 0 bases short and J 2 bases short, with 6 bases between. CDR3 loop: CASSLSQATDTQYF. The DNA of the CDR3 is TGTGCCAGCAGTTTATCACAGGCCACAGATACGCAGTATTTT.

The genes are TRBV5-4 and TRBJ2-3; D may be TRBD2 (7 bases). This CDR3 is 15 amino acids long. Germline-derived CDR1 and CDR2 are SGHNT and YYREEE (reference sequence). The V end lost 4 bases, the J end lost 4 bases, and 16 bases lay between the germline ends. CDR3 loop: CASSPVPGGADTQYF. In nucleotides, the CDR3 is TGTGCCAGCAGCCCCGTGCCGGGGGGCGCAGATACGCAGTATTTT.